Each of the 21 T cell receptor beta chains below was sequenced from the same sample in a study of blood T cell repertoires in COVID-19 (dated by TCRdb to the early 2020s). The library came from the immunoSEQ multiplex PCR assay. Sourced from immuneACCESS, this table was stored by TCRdb with only in-frame sequences that have V and J called. A share of the clones is absent; for the studies checked, an unresolved V gene accounts for under half, and the remainder has no known explanation. For this sample there are roughly 330,000 clones; 80% to 90% appear just once. In total, the top ten clones hold roughly 5.3% of the sample. The specimen was PBMCs or T cells enriched from blood (not recorded which). These receptor sequences come from a woman aged 30 to 39 who had recovered from COVID-19.

This rearrangement joins TRBV5-5 to TRBJ2-5, with 7 nucleotides matching TRBD2. After removal of 4 bases from V and 0 bases from J, the junction contained 9 bases not matched to a gene. This CDR3 is built from 16 residues. Germline V CDR1 and CDR2: SGHKS, YYEKEE (reference sequence). The CDR3 DNA reads as TGTGCCAGCAGCGCTCGGGGAGCGGGGAACCAAGAGACCCAGTACTTC. The encoded protein is CASSARGAGNQETQYF.

J is TRBJ2-6 and V is TRBV5-8; D perhaps matches TRBD1 (5 bases). Germline CDR1 SGHTS, CDR2 YDEGEE. The CDR3 sequence is 15 residues long. The germline V and J ends were trimmed by 5 bases and 0 bases, with 9 bases remaining between them. In DNA form, the CDR3 reads TGTGCCAGCAGGGGGCCCGACTCTGGGGCCAACGTCCTGACTTTC. This encodes CASRGPDSGANVLTF.

The chain couples TRBV11-3 to TRBJ2-5; a possible D gene is TRBD2 (5 bases). Per germline, CDR1 SGHNT and CDR2 YENEEA. The ends were cut back, 5 bases at V and 5 bases at J, with 18 bases in the middle. The CDR3 contains 15 residues. CDR3 residues: CASSSGPSGSETQYF. Here the CDR3 DNA reads TGTGCCAGCAGCAGTGGGCCCTCGGGGTCGGAGACCCAGTACTTC.

The rearrangement uses TRBV6-5 and TRBJ2-2; D not resolved. The CDR3 is made up of 14 amino acids. The V gene lost 11 bases and the J gene lost 0 bases, with 13 bases spanning the gap. Germline V gives CDR1 MNHEY, CDR2 SVGAGI. The CDR3 sequence: CASRYLSNTGELFF. CDR3 bases: TGTGCCTCCAGATATCTCTCGAACACCGGGGAGCTGTTTTTT.

This clone is a singleton in its sample. This chain connects TRBV9 to TRBJ2-3, with D unresolved. Trimming stripped 0 bases from V and 4 bases from J, with 9 bases between. Per germline, CDR1 SGDLS and CDR2 YYNGEE. This CDR3 comprises 14 residues. Written as DNA, the CDR3 is TGTGCCAGCAGCGTAGGCGTTAGCCCAGATACGCAGTATTTT. It specifies CASSVGVSPDTQYF.

The chain employs TRBV5-1 and TRBJ1-3, with 10 bases that match TRBD1. The CDR3 extends over 16 amino acids. Trimming removed 0 bases from V and 2 bases from J; junction bases left unmatched: 2. Germline assignment: CDR1 SGHRS and CDR2 YFSETQ. DNA of the CDR3: TGCGCCAGCAGCTTGGTGGACAGGGGGGCTGGAAACACCATATATTTT. Its translation: CASSLVDRGAGNTIYF.

This clone was detected only once. J is TRBJ1-2 and V is TRBV6-5; a possible D gene is TRBD1 (6 bases). Trimming took 6 bases from V and 8 from J, leaving 13 bases between them. The CDR3 runs 12 residues. Germline-derived CDR1 and CDR2 are MNHEY and SVGAGI. CDR3 nucleotide sequence: TGTGCCAGCAGGGGGCGGGGGCGAGGCTACACCTTC. As protein: CASRGRGRGYTF.

The chain uses TRBV19 and TRBJ2-5; 8 bases are a match to TRBD2. This CDR3 spans 16 amino acids. Germline V gene lookup returns CDR1 LNHDA and CDR2 SQIVND (reference sequence). Losses at the gene ends were 5 bases for V and 5 bases for J; bases not matched to a gene: 13. CDR3 DNA: TGTGCCAGTAGTGTAAAACGCGGGGGGACGATCGAGACCCAGTACTTC. It encodes CASSVKRGGTIETQYF.

V gene TRBV7-8 combines with J gene TRBJ1-1; TRBD1 might be the D (6 bases). The length of the CDR3 is 13 residues. Germline V gives CDR1 SGHVS, CDR2 FQNEAQ. Trimming cost V 2 bases and J 4 bases, with 8 bases left between them. In nucleotides, the CDR3 is TGTGCCAGCAGCTTACAGGGGAGCACTGAAGCTTTCTTT. Amino acid sequence: CASSLQGSTEAFF.

V gene TRBV18 combines with J gene TRBJ2-3; the D gene is possibly TRBD2 (5 bases). The CDR3 has 13 residues. Germline assignment: CDR1 KGHSH and CDR2 LQKENI. V shed 8 bases and J shed 6 bases, with 15 bases lying between them. The CDR3 DNA reads TGTGCCAGCGCGGACGGACTCACGGATACGCAGTATTTT. Encoded protein: CASADGLTDTQYF.

The chain has TRBV16 and TRBJ1-1; 7 bases fit TRBD1. Germline values: CDR1 KGHSY, CDR2 FQNENV. The CDR3 covers 17 residues. V shed 1 base and J 7 bases; nucleotides not matched to a gene: 15. CDR3 protein: CASSQLGDSLPSSEAFF. CDR3 bases: TGTGCCAGCAGCCAATTGGGGGACAGTTTGCCATCGAGTGAAGCTTTCTTT.

This rearrangement joins TRBV11-2 to TRBJ1-1; a possible D gene is TRBD1 (6 bases). The CDR3 has 13 residues. From germline, CDR1 is SGHAT and CDR2 FQNNGV. Deletions cut 7 bases from V and 2 bases from J, with 11 bases between. DNA of the CDR3: TGTGCCAGCATTCCACAGGGTAACACTGAAGCTTTCTTT. Translation: CASIPQGNTEAFF.

This clone was counted a few times. The gene calls are TRBV3-1 (or the pseudogene TRBV3-2) and TRBJ1-6; D not certain. The germline CDR1 and CDR2 sequences are LGHDT and YNNKEL (reference sequence). The germline V and J ends were trimmed by 2 bases and 11 bases, with 7 bases remaining between them. This CDR3 region has 12 residues. CDR3 amino acids: CASSQLSTPLHF. In DNA, the CDR3 is TGTGCCAGCAGCCAACTCTCTACACCCCTCCACTTT.

V gene TRBV4-2 combines with J gene TRBJ1-1; D gene unclear. Trimming left V 1 base short and J 2 bases short, with 14 bases between. Germline CDR1 is LGHNA and CDR2 is YNFKEQ. CDR3 size: 16 residues. CDR3 protein: CASSQGIDTTNTEAFF. CDR3 bases: TGTGCCAGCAGCCAAGGCATAGACACAACTAACACTGAAGCTTTCTTT.

In its sample, this clone was seen a few times. The V call is TRBV2, the J call TRBJ1-3; weak D call: TRBD1 (5 bases). The CDR3 is 18 amino acids. CDR1 SNHLY and CDR2 FYNNEI come from the germline V gene. V shed 2 bases and J shed 3 bases, with 20 bases lying between them. CDR3 DNA: TGTGCCAGCAGTGAACGAATACAGGTCTCTAGGAGTGGAAACACCATATATTTT. Translation gives CASSERIQVSRSGNTIYF.

In DNA, the CDR3 is TGCGCCAGCAGCCAGGAACCGACAGGGGTAGCTTACGAGCAGTACTTC. It translates to CASSQEPTGVAYEQYF. The chain combines TRBV4-3 with TRBJ2-7; the match to TRBD1 covers 8 bases. This CDR3 contains 16 residues. J was trimmed by 4 bases and V by 3 bases; bases with no gene match: 11. Germline lookup yields CDR1 LGHNA and CDR2 YSLEER.

This clone was counted only a few times. The chain carries TRBV2 and TRBJ1-5, with D maybe TRBD1 (6 bases). Trimming removed 4 bases from V and 0 bases from J, with 13 bases in between. Per germline, CDR1 SNHLY and CDR2 FYNNEI. This CDR3 has 16 residues. The CDR3 region has the DNA TGTGCCAGCAGTGGTAAGGACAGTTATAGCAATCAGCCCCAGCATTTT. Protein: CASSGKDSYSNQPQHF. Full variable domain (rest looked up from reference TRBV2 and TRBJ1-5): EPEVTQTPSHQVTQMGQEVILRCVPISNHLYFYWYRQILGQKVEFLVSFYNNEISEKSEIFDDQFSVERPDGSNFTLKIRSTKLEDSAMYFCASSGKDSYSNQPQHFGDGTRLSIL.

V usage is TRBV4-3 and J usage is TRBJ2-3; no definite D call. V lost 0 bases and J lost 12, with 10 bases in between. Germline loops: CDR1 LGHNA, CDR2 YSLEER. This CDR3 is built from 12 residues. The CDR3 is CASSQDKSFQYF. CDR3 nucleotides: TGCGCCAGCAGCCAAGATAAGAGCTTTCAGTATTTT.

The V gene is TRBV7-9, the J gene TRBJ1-2, with 9 nucleotides matching TRBD1. CDR3 size: 17 residues. Germline CDR1 reads SEHNR; CDR2 reads FQNEAQ (reference sequence). Trimming cost V 6 bases and J 6 bases; bases outside gene matches: 17. Here the CDR3 DNA reads TGTGCCAGCAGTCATAGCCCTTGGGACAGGGTGGCGCATGGCTACACCTTC. Translated: CASSHSPWDRVAHGYTF.

This sequence joins TRBV19 and TRBJ1-3, with 10 positions matching TRBD1. The CDR3 runs to 17 residues. CDR1 LNHDA and CDR2 SQIVND come from the germline V gene (reference sequence). V lost 5 bases, J lost 7 bases, and 14 bases stayed unmatched. The CDR3 loop reads CASSARGQGLSWNTIYF. The CDR3 coding sequence is TGTGCCAGTAGTGCCCGGGGACAGGGGCTTTCCTGGAACACCATATATTTT.

This sequence joins TRBV2 and TRBJ2-1; tentatively, D is TRBD2 (6 bases). The length of the CDR3 is 14 residues. Germline loops: CDR1 SNHLY, CDR2 FYNNEI. Trimming left V 6 bases short and J 0 bases short, with 9 bases between. CDR3 sequence: CASRAGSSYNEQFF. The CDR3 bases are TGTGCCAGCAGAGCCGGGAGCTCCTACAATGAGCAGTTCTTC.